This record concerns one T cell receptor (beta chain) sequence. This sample stems from a study of blood T cell repertoires in COVID-19. Study background: From the United States, Italy and Spain came samples of acute and convalescent COVID-19.

This CDR3 comprises 13 residues. Trimming removed 10 bases from V and 4 bases from J; junction bases left unmatched: 7. Germline V gives CDR1 MNHEY, CDR2 SMNVEV (reference sequence). Sequencing was performed with immunoSEQ multiplex PCR; in TCRdb, only in-frame clones are kept and a portion is missing. The table lists about 190,000 clones, around 83% of them singletons. The chain combines TRBV27 with TRBJ2-1; 7 nucleotides line up with TRBD2. The receptor was isolated from a woman aged 40 to 49 with acute or convalescent COVID-19. Sample: peripheral blood. CDR3 nucleotide sequence: TGTGCCACCGTTAGCGGGCCTTACAATGAGCAGTTCTTC. This translates into CATVSGPYNEQFF.